This T cell receptor beta chain is drawn from a study of blood T cell repertoires in COVID-19. Across the study: The analysed material was cDNA or gDNA that came from T cells, B-cell-depleted T cells, or PBMCs.

Only in-frame clones appear in the TCRdb table, and some are missing; sequencing was by immunoSEQ multiplex PCR. There are tens of thousands of clones in the sample; more than 80% occur only once, and 27% lies in the top ten. The CDR3 contains 18 residues. With V trimmed by 3 bases and J by 4 bases, 10 bases remained unmatched. Germline assignment: CDR1 SNHLY and CDR2 FYNNEI. This TCR derives from a man between 50 and 59 years old with active or convalescent COVID-19. The rearrangement joins TRBV2 to TRBJ2-6; the match to TRBD1 covers 9 bases. Sequencing used peripheral blood. The CDR3 DNA sequence: TGTGCCAGCAGTGATCTACCACAGGGGGCGGCCGGGGCCAACGTCCTGACTTTC. Its translation: CASSDLPQGAAGANVLTF.